The present T cell receptor beta chain was sequenced within a study of identifying expanded T cells in peripheral blood (dated by TCRdb to about 2019). With respect to the entire study: Technical replicates were generated by sequencing separate aliquots of the same genomic DNA pool, with four replicates compared pairwise. Overall study outcomes, separate from this receptor: The authors expected that over much longer intervals, such as months to years, biological variance in healthy repertoires might increase even further. Across all healthy-donor time intervals, the beta-binomial model significantly lowered both the number of clones called differentially abundant and the false-positive rate. For all healthy donors, the variance in clone template counts between two-week samples rose significantly as total template count increased. The binomial model flagged 0.95 to 1.5 differentially abundant clones between technical replicates but about 15 over two weeks and approximately 18 over roughly 4 weeks.

No immune events, such as infections, were documented for the healthy donors during the collection period. Blood repertoires from healthy donors were used as a training cohort for calibrating time-dependent variance in a beta-binomial model of differential abundance of T-cell clones. There were roughly 10 healthy donors in the training cohort, of whom 3 were female and 7 were male. On average the donors were about 40 years old, and their ages spanned about 29 to 65 years. Whole blood, obtained from a commercial supplier, was collected from each healthy donor at three time points spaced approximately 13 days apart. For immunosequencing, genomic DNA was extracted from unsorted whole blood. CDR1 and CDR2 are drawn from the germline V gene: SGHDT, YYEEEE. The CDR3 contains 13 residues, cysteine and phenylalanine counted. The entry retains the CDR3 DNA only, 39 bases that are in frame from base 1. Relative to germline, V is 1 base shorter and J is 6 bases shorter, with 8 bases between their ends.

TCRbeta CDR3 regions were profiled with the immunoSEQ Assay using bias-controlled multiplex PCR amplification of genomic DNA. Per the source publication's procedure: To quantify the absolute abundance of each unique TCRbeta CDR3 region, the sequences were collapsed and filtered. Differential abundance was tested with a binomial (Fisher-equivalent) model and with a beta-binomial model adding time-dependent variance fitted from healthy donors. Clones with fewer than 5 combined templates were removed, and a clone was called differentially abundant if the clone's Benjamini-Hochberg FDR was below 0.01. The form v = (b*log(k)+a)^2 was used to model beta-binomial variance as a function of total template count across the two samples. TCRdb limited this immuneACCESS table to in-frame rearrangements with V and J called. A share of clones is missing; checked studies link under half to unresolved V genes, and the rest is unexplained. V, J and clone size reflect that table, while D and trimming were determined from the DNA. The sample table holds 70,000 or so clones, of which roughly 90% were seen once. Over 2.5% of the sample goes to the ten largest clones.

Notes on this clone: Its antigen target is currently unknown. No much larger clone exists at a distance of one base, and base qualities are not known.

The TCR comes from a person aged 18-70 years in good health. The rearrangement combines TRBV5-6 with TRBJ1-5; a tentative D match to TRBD1 spans 5 bases. The specimen sequenced was blood. The DNA sequence is TGTGCCAGCAGCTTGCGAGGGACTCAGCCCCAGCATTTT. It codes for CASSLRGTQPQHF.